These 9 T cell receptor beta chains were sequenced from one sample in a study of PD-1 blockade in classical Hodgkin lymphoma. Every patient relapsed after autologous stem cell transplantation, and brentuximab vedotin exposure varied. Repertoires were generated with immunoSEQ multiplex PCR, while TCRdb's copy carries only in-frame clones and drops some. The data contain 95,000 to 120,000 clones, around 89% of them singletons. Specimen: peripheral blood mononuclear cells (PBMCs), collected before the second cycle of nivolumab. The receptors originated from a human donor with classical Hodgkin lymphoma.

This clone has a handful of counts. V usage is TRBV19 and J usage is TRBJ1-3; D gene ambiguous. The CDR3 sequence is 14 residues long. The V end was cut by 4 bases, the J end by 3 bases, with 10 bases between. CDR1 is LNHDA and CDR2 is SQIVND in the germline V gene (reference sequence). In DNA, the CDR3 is TGTGCCAGTAGTAGGGAGGCTCGTGGAAACACCATATATTTT. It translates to CASSREARGNTIYF.

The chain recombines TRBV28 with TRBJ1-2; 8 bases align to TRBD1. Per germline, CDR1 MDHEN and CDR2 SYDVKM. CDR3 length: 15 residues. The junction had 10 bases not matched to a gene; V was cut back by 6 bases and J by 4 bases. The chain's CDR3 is CASSDLQGVSYGYTF. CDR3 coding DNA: TGTGCCAGCAGCGACTTACAGGGGGTATCCTATGGCTACACCTTC.

The CDR3 here is CASRTGISYNEQFF. CDR3 sequence (DNA): TGTGCCAGCCGCACAGGGATCTCCTACAATGAGCAGTTCTTC. The chain is built from TRBV6-5 and TRBJ2-1; D is perhaps TRBD1 (6 bases). The CDR3 covers 14 residues. V lost 8 bases to trimming and J lost 0 bases, with 11 bases between them. Per the germline V gene, CDR1 is MNHEY and CDR2 is SVGAGI.

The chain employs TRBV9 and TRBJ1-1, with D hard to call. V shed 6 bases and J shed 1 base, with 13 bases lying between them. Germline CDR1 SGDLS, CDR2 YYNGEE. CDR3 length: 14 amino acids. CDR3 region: CASTPRDGNTEAFF. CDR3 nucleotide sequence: TGTGCCAGCACTCCTCGGGATGGGAACACTGAAGCTTTCTTT.

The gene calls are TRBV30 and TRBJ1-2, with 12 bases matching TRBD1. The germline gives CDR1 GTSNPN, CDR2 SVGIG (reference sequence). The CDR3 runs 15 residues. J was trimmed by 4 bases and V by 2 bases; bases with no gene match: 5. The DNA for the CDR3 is TGTGCCTGGAGTCCCGGGACAGGGGGCGTCTATGGCTACACCTTC. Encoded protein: CAWSPGTGGVYGYTF.

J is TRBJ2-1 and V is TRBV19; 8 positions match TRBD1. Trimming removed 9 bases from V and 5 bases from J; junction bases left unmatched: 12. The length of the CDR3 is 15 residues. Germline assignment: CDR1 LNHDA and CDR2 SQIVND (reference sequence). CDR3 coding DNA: TGTGCCAGGGGCGCCTGGACAGGGCGGGACAATGAGCAGTTCTTC. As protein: CARGAWTGRDNEQFF.

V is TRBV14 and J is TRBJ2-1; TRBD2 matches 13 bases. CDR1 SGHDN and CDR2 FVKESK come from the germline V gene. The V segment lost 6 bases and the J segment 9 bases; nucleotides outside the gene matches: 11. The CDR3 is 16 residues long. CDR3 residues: CASSLRTSGSRREQFF. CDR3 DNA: TGTGCCAGCAGTCTCCGGACTAGCGGGAGTAGGCGTGAGCAGTTCTTC.

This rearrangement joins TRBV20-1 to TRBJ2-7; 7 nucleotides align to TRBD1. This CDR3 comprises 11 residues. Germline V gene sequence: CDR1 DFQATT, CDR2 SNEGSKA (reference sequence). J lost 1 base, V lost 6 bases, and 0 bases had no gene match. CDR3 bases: TGCAGTGCCAGGGGGTCCTACGAGCAGTACTTC. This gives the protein CSARGSYEQYF.

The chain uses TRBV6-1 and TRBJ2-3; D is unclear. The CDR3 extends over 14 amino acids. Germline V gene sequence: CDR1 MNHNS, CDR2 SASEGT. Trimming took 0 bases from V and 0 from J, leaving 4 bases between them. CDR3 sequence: CASSEAPSTDTQYF. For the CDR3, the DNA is TGTGCCAGCAGTGAAGCCCCTAGCACAGATACGCAGTATTTT.